The clone carrying this T cell receptor (beta chain) was detected a few times. What it binds is not known. V was pared by 7 bases and J by 6 bases, with 15 bases between. The CDR3 loop spans 13 amino acids. TCRdb re-called the 5' RACE reads through MiXCR, storing one row per CDR3 protein. The sample shows hundreds of thousands of distinct CDR3 sequences, 20% of them seen only once. The data belong to a study of T-cell memory formation after mild COVID-19. Whole-study results and caveats: Clonal second-wave expansions that peaked on day 37 had unconfirmed SARS-CoV-2 specificity.

This receptor was taken from an adult woman who had mild COVID-19 (a few samples of this study predate the infection). Cell type and time point are not known. Sequencing was done on a sample of PBMCs or a T cell subset sorted from them (not recorded which). V gene TRBV12-3 or TRBV12-4 combines with J gene TRBJ1-1; D not certain. The CDR3 is CASTETGGAEAFF. In DNA, the CDR3 is TGTGCCAGCACCGAAACTGGCGGCGCTGAAGCTTTCTTT.